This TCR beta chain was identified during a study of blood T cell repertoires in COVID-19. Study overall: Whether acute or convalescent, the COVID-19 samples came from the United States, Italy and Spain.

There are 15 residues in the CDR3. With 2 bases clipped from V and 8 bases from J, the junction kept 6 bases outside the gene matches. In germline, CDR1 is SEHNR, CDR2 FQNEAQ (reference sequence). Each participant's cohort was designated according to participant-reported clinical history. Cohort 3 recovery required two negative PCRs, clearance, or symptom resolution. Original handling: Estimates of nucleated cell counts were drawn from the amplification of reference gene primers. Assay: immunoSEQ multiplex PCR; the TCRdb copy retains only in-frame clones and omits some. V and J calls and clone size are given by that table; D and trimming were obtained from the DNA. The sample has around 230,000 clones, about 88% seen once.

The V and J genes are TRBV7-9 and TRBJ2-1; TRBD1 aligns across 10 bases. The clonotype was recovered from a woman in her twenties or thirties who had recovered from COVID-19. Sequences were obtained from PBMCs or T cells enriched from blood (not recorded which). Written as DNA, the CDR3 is TGTGCCAGCAGCTTACCACCTGGACAGGGGGATGAGCAGTTCTTC. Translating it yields CASSLPPGQGDEQFF.